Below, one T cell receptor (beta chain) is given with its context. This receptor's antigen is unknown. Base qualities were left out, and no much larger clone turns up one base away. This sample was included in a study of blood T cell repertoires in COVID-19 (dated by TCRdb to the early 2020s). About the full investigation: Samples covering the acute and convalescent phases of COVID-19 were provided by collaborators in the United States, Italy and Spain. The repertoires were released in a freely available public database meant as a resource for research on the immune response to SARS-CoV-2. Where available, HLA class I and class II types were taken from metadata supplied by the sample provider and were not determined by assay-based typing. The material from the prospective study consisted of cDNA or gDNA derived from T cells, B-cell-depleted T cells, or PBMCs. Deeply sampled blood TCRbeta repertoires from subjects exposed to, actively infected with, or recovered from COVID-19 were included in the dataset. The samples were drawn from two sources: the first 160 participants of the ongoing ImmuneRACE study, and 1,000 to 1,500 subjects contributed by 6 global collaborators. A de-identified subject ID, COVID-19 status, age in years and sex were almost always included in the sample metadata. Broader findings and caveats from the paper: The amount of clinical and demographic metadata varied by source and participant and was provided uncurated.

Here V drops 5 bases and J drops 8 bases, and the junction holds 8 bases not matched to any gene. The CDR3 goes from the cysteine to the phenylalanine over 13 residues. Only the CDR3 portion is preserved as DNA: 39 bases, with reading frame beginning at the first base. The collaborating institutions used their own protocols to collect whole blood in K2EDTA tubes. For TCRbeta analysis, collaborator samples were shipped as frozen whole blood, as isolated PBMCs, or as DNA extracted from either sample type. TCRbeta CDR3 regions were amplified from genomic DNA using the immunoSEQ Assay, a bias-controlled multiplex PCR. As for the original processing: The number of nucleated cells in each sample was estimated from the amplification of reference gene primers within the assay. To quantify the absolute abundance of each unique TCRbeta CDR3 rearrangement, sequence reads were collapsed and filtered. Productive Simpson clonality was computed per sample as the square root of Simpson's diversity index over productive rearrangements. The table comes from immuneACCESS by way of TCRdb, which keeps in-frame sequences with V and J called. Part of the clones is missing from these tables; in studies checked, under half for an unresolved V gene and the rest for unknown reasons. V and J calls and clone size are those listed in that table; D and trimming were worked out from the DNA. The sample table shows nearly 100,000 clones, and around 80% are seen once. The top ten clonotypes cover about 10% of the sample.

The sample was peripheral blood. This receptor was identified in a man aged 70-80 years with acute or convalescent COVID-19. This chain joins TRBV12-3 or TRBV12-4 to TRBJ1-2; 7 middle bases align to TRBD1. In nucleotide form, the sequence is TGTGCCAGCAGTCTGGGACAGCTGCCAGGCTACACCTTC. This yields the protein CASSLGQLPGYTF.